The 4 T cell receptor beta chains below come from one sample, sequenced in a study of T cells after yellow fever vaccination. TCRdb independently ran MiXCR on the 5' RACE reads; one entry per CDR3 protein. The top ten hold under 15% of the sample, which has some 670,000 distinct CDR3 sequences, 9% to 15% seen once. This specimen consisted of PBMCs, obtained on the day of the yellow fever booster vaccination. These TCRs come from a young man who received the YFV17D yellow fever vaccine.

The V and J genes are TRBV5-6 and TRBJ2-4; 7 bases fit TRBD1. Germline CDR1 reads SGHDT; CDR2 reads YYEEEE. V lost 4 bases to trimming and J lost 9 bases; unmatched junction nucleotides: 4. The CDR3 spans 12 residues. This CDR3 is CASSRQGGIQYF. CDR3 sequence (DNA): TGTGCCAGCAGCAGACAGGGTGGCATTCAGTACTTC.

This clonotype was seen only a few times. The chain uses TRBV19 and TRBJ2-2; D remains ambiguous. The CDR3 extends over 15 amino acids. V was shortened by 9 bases and J by 7 bases, with 21 bases between the two germline ends. Germline V lookup: CDR1 LNHDA, CDR2 SQIVND (reference sequence). The CDR3 DNA sequence: TGTGCCAGCGCGGACGGCTTCTTCGAAATCGGGGAGCTGTTTTTT. Translating gives CASADGFFEIGELFF.

The chain couples TRBV3-1 to TRBJ2-7; 8 nucleotides agree with TRBD1. The ends lost 8 bases at V and 1 base at J; junction bases unmatched: 25. Per the germline V gene, CDR1 is LGHDT and CDR2 is YNNKEL (reference sequence). The CDR3 length is 20 residues. Here the CDR3 DNA reads TGTGCCAGCTTGGGCGGCCCGGGGTGGGACAGGTCCTATTTTTCCTACGAGCAGTACTTC. Protein sequence: CASLGGPGWDRSYFSYEQYF.

This clonotype came up many times. V and J are TRBV5-1 and TRBJ1-6, with 8 bases identical to TRBD1. V dropped 4 bases and J dropped 7; count of bases not matched to a gene: 4. CDR3 length: 14 residues. From germline, CDR1 is SGHRS and CDR2 YFSETQ. The CDR3 spells CASSGQGFNSPLHF. The CDR3 DNA is TGCGCCAGCAGCGGACAGGGATTCAATTCACCCCTCCACTTT.